The 21 T cell receptor beta chains below come from one sample, sequenced in a study of T cells in Graves' hyperthyroidism and ophthalmopathy. From RNA transcripts, TCR beta CDR3 regions were amplified. HTBI primers were used for first-round RT-PCR of the TCR CDR3. TCRdb re-derived calls from the multiplex PCR reads in MiXCR, one entry per CDR3 protein. The table shows approximately 330,000 distinct CDR3 sequences, with roughly an eighth occurring only once. The sequencing input was blood. Every receptor here comes from a woman between 35 and 50 years old with Graves' ophthalmopathy.

This clonotype occurred a few times. The rearrangement links TRBV6-1 to TRBJ2-3; D possibly corresponds to TRBD1 (6 bases). V lost 7 bases, J lost 2 bases, and 22 bases lay in between. The CDR3 spans 17 residues. Germline CDR1 and CDR2: MNHNS and SASEGT. This chain's CDR3 is CASITERTDRDTDTQYF. In DNA form, the CDR3 reads TGTGCCAGCATAACTGAACGGACGGACAGAGACACAGATACGCAGTATTTT.

This clonotype was counted ten times or more. The V call is TRBV2, the J call TRBJ1-3; D might be TRBD1 (6 bases). Trimming took off 6 bases at V and 3 bases at J, with 12 bases between the two ends. The CDR3 consists of 14 residues. CDR1 and CDR2 from the germline V gene are SNHLY and FYNNEI. CDR3 region: CASRHRGHGNTIYF. CDR3 coding DNA: TGTGCCAGCAGACATCGGGGGCATGGAAACACCATATATTTT.

This clonotype was picked up many times. The rearrangement links TRBV12-5 to TRBJ2-1; 8 bases match TRBD1. The CDR3 sequence is 16 residues long. Germline V gene lookup returns CDR1 LGHNT and CDR2 FRNRAP. V trimming: 6 bases; J trimming: 7 bases; junction bases outside the gene matches: 14. CDR3 residues: CASGKTGVGVDNEQFF. DNA of the CDR3: TGTGCTAGTGGAAAGACAGGGGTGGGGGTTGATAATGAGCAGTTCTTC.

This clonotype was seen repeatedly, ten times or more. This chain links TRBV20-1 with TRBJ2-3; 9 bases match TRBD2. The V and J ends lost 3 bases and 3 bases, in that order; junction bases with no gene match: 13. Germline V CDR1 and CDR2: DFQATT, SNEGSKA (reference sequence). The length of the CDR3 is 17 residues. Here the CDR3 DNA reads TGCAGTGCTAGCGATCCGCGGGAGGGCCCTCGGACAGATACGCAGTATTTT. The encoded protein is CSASDPREGPRTDTQYF.

This clonotype was recorded many times. The V and J genes are TRBV19 and TRBJ1-1; a possible D gene is TRBD1 (6 bases). Germline CDR1 is LNHDA and CDR2 is SQIVND (reference sequence). Trimming cost V 1 base and J 8 bases, with 11 bases left between them. The length of the CDR3 is 13 residues. The CDR3 loop reads CASSIVGGGEAFF. CDR3 nucleotides: TGTGCCAGTAGTATAGTAGGGGGAGGCGAAGCTTTCTTT.

CDR3 amino acids: CASSPGTGSKYTTGELFF. In DNA form, the CDR3 reads TGTGCCAGCAGCCCCGGGACAGGGTCGAAGTATACCACCGGGGAGCTGTTTTTT. The chain carries TRBV11-2 and TRBJ2-2, with 9 bases aligning to TRBD1. Germline V gene data show CDR1 as SGHAT and CDR2 as FQNNGV. CDR3 length: 18 amino acids. Trimming removed 5 bases from V and 4 bases from J; junction bases left unmatched: 14.

This clonotype was picked up one time. The chain recombines TRBV20-1 with TRBJ1-1; no clear D. CDR1 is DFQATT and CDR2 is SNEGSKA in the germline V gene (reference sequence). Trimming pared 1 base from V and 3 bases from J, leaving 9 bases between. The CDR3 spans 13 residues. As DNA, the CDR3 is TGCAGTGCTAGAGGGGGTTTGTACACTGAAGCTTTCTTT. Protein sequence: CSARGGLYTEAFF.

This clonotype was found many times. J is TRBJ2-1 and V is TRBV7-2, with a weak D call TRBD2 (5 bases). Deletions cut 5 bases from V and 0 bases from J, with 17 bases between. The germline gives CDR1 SGHTA, CDR2 FQGNSA. CDR3 size: 17 residues. CDR3 in DNA: TGTGCCAGCAGCAAACCACGGGGAACGAGCTCCTACAATGAGCAGTTCTTC. Amino acid sequence: CASSKPRGTSSYNEQFF.

This clonotype occurred many times. The chain is built from TRBV2 and TRBJ1-2; D remains ambiguous. CDR1 is SNHLY, CDR2 FYNNEI, per germline. There are 16 residues in the CDR3. The V end lost 0 bases, the J end lost 2 bases, and 13 bases lay between the germline ends. The CDR3: CASSEAPAMRNYGYTF. In nucleotides, the CDR3 is TGTGCCAGCAGTGAAGCCCCCGCGATGAGGAACTATGGCTACACCTTC.

The sample holds one count of this clonotype. V and J are TRBV28 and TRBJ1-2; no reliable D call. Germline V gene data show CDR1 as MDHEN and CDR2 as SYDVKM. The CDR3 has 16 residues. V was pared by 4 bases and J by 7 bases, with 22 bases between. CDR3 sequence: CASSSPSVPADCGYTF. The CDR3 DNA follows: TGTGCCAGCAGTTCCCCCTCCGTCCCGGCAGACTGTGGCTACACCTTC.

This clonotype was counted ten times or more. The chain combines TRBV30 with TRBJ2-7; TRBD2 agrees at 7 bases. Germline CDR1 and CDR2: GTSNPN and SVGIG (reference sequence). The CDR3 runs 13 residues. Trimming cost V 4 bases and J 4 bases; bases outside gene matches: 7. The CDR3 DNA reads as TGTGCCTGGACGACTAGCAGGCATTACGAGCAGTACTTC. It yields the protein CAWTTSRHYEQYF.

This clonotype was seen ten or more times. Written as DNA, the CDR3 is TGTGCCAGCAGTTTAGCGCATCGGGGGGCTGAAGCTTTCTTT. Translation: CASSLAHRGAEAFF. The rearrangement joins TRBV12-3 or TRBV12-4 to TRBJ1-1; D is perhaps TRBD1 (5 bases). Between the trimmed V and J ends, which lost 0 bases and 6 bases, there was a span of 11 bases. This CDR3 has 14 residues.

The rearrangement links TRBV19 to TRBJ2-1, with 10 bases identical to TRBD2. The CDR3 has 16 residues. J lost 8 bases, V lost 6 bases, and 13 bases had no gene match. Germline lookup yields CDR1 LNHDA and CDR2 SQIVND (reference sequence). The CDR3 loop reads CASSRRVTSGSDEQFF. CDR3 DNA sequence: TGTGCCAGTAGCCGAAGGGTGACTAGCGGGTCGGATGAGCAGTTCTTC.

V is TRBV20-1 and J is TRBJ2-1; 8 bases agree with TRBD2. Per the germline V gene, CDR1 is DFQATT and CDR2 is SNEGSKA (reference sequence). CDR3 length equals 15 residues. The ends lost 3 bases at V and 3 bases at J; junction bases unmatched: 7. The CDR3 protein is CSASATGGGYNEQFF. CDR3 sequence (DNA): TGCAGTGCTAGCGCAACCGGGGGGGGCTACAATGAGCAGTTCTTC.

This clonotype was seen ten or more times. The V call is TRBV28, the J call TRBJ2-2, with TRBD2 matching over 11 bases. V lost 6 bases, J lost 6 bases, and 15 bases stayed unmatched. The CDR3 is 18 residues long. CDR1 MDHEN and CDR2 SYDVKM come from the germline V gene. CDR3 DNA sequence: TGTGCCAGCAGAAAACTAGCGGGAGCTCGCGTGTTCCCCGGGGAGCTGTTTTTT. Translation: CASRKLAGARVFPGELFF.

This clonotype occurred many times. V gene TRBV12-3 or TRBV12-4 combines with J gene TRBJ2-7; TRBD2 is a possible D gene (7 bases). The CDR3 runs 19 residues. Trimming pared 4 bases from V and 3 bases from J, leaving 28 bases between. The CDR3 sequence is CASSSYPQGLTGGSYEQYF. DNA of the CDR3: TGTGCCAGCAGTTCCTACCCACAGGGTTTGACGGGGGGTAGCTACGAGCAGTACTTC.

This chain connects TRBV7-8 to TRBJ2-7; D is possibly TRBD1 (5 bases). Trimming took 3 bases from V and 0 from J, leaving 12 bases between them. The CDR3 has 15 residues. Germline CDR1 and CDR2: SGHVS and FQNEAQ. CDR3 in DNA: TGTGCCAGCAGCTTTCAGGGCCTTAGCTCCTACGAGCAGTACTTC. It codes for CASSFQGLSSYEQYF. Drawing the rest from reference TRBV7-8 and TRBJ2-7, the complete variable domain is GAGVSQSPRYKVAKRGQDVALRCDPISGHVSLFWYQQALGQGPEFLTYFQNEAQLDKSGLPSDRFFAERPEGSVSTLKIQRTQQEDSAVYLCASSFQGLSSYEQYFGPGTRLTVT.

The sample holds many counts of this clonotype. The chain employs TRBV28 and TRBJ2-1, with D possibly matching TRBD2 (6 bases). From germline, CDR1 is MDHEN and CDR2 SYDVKM. This CDR3 has 15 residues. V lost 7 bases to trimming and J lost 0 bases, with 13 bases between them. CDR3 loop: CASTREQGSYNEQFF. Here the CDR3 DNA reads TGTGCCAGCACCCGGGAGCAGGGCTCCTACAATGAGCAGTTCTTC.

This clonotype was recorded many times. The chain has TRBV6-1 and TRBJ2-1, with a weak D call TRBD2 (7 bases). This CDR3 region has 15 residues. Germline CDR1 reads MNHNS; CDR2 reads SASEGT. Deletions cut 6 bases from V and 7 bases from J, with 19 bases between. The CDR3 here is CASSQERGGLNEQFF. The CDR3 DNA reads TGTGCCAGCAGCCAGGAGAGGGGGGGCCTAAATGAGCAGTTCTTC.

This clonotype was found many times. This sequence joins TRBV3-1 and TRBJ1-2; D uncertain. In germline, CDR1 is LGHDT, CDR2 YNNKEL (reference sequence). The CDR3 runs 14 residues. Trimming pared 5 bases from V and 4 bases from J, leaving 14 bases between. The CDR3 DNA reads as TGTGCCAGCAGCAATCAACGGCTTACCTATGGCTACACCTTC. Protein: CASSNQRLTYGYTF.

The count of this clonotype is one. A single base separates this from a much larger clone, so it may be a read error. The chain combines TRBV30 with TRBJ2-7, with a possible D match to TRBD2 (5 bases). Per germline, CDR1 GTSNPN and CDR2 SVGIG (reference sequence). Trimming cost V 4 bases and J 5 bases, with 12 bases left between them. The CDR3 is made up of 12 amino acids. The CDR3 here is CAWNRGVDEQYF. The CDR3 bases are TGTGCCTGGAACCGGGGTGTCGACGAGCAGTACTTC. The full variable domain, with the rest looked up from reference TRBV30 and TRBJ2-7, is SQTIHQWPATLVQPVGSPLSLECTVEGTSNPNLYWYRQAAGRGLQLLFYSVGIGQISSEVPQNLSASRPQDRQFILSSKKLLLSDSGFYLCAWNRGVDEQYFGPGTRLTVT.